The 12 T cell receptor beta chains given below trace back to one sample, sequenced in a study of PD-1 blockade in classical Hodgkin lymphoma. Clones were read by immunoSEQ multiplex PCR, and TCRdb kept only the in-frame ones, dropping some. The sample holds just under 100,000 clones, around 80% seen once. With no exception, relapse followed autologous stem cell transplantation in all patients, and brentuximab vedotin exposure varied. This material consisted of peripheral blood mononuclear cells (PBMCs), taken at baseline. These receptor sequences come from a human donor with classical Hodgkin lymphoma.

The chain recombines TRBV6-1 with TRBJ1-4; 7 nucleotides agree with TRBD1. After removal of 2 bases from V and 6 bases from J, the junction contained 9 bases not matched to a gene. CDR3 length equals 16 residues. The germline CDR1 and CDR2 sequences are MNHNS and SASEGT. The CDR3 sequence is CASSETLTGRHEKLFF. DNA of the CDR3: TGTGCCAGCAGTGAAACACTGACAGGGCGGCATGAAAAACTGTTTTTT.

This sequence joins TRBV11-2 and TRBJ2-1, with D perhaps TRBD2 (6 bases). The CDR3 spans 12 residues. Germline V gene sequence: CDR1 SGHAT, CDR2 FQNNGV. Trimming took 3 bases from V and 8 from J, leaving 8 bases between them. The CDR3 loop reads CASSLTRYEQFF. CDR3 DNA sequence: TGTGCCAGCAGCTTGACTAGATATGAGCAGTTCTTC.

This CDR3 reads CATTPDGTYNEQFF. In DNA, the CDR3 is TGTGCCACCACACCGGACGGAACCTACAATGAGCAGTTCTTC. The chain employs TRBV10-3 and TRBJ2-1, with D unclear. CDR3 length: 14 amino acids. CDR1 and CDR2 from the germline V gene are ENHRY and SYGVKD. V shed 10 bases and J shed 2 bases, with 15 bases lying between them.

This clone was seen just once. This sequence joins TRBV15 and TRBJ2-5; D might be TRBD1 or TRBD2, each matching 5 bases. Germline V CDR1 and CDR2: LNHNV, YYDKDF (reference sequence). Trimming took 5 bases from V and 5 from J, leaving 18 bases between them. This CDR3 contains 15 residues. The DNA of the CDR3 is TGTGCCACCAGCGTTCGGGACCGCCTTTGGGAGACCCAGTACTTC. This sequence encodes CATSVRDRLWETQYF.

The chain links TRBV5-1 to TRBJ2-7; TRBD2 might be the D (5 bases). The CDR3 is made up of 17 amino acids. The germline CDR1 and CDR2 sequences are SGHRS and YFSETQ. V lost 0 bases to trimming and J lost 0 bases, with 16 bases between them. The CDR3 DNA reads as TGCGCCAGCAGCTTGGCCCTAGGGCAGGACTTCTCCTACGAGCAGTACTTC. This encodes CASSLALGQDFSYEQYF. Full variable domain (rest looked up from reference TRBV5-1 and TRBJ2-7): KAGVTQTPRYLIKTRGQQVTLSCSPISGHRSVSWYQQTPGQGLQFLFEYFSETQRNKGNFPGRFSGRQFSNSRSEMNVSTLELGDSALYLCASSLALGQDFSYEQYFGPGTRLTVT.

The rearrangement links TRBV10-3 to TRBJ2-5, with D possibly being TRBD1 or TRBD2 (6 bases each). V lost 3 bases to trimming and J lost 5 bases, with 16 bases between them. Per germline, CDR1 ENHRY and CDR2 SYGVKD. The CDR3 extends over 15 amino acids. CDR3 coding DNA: TGTGCCATCAGTGAAATGGGGGGCCAAGGGGAGACCCAGTACTTC. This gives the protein CAISEMGGQGETQYF.

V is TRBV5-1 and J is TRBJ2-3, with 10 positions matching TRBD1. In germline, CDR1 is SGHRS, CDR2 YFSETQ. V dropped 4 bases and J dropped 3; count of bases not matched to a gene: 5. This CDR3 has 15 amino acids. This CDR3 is CASSGQGQGTDTQYF. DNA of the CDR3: TGCGCCAGCAGCGGGCAGGGACAGGGGACAGATACGCAGTATTTT. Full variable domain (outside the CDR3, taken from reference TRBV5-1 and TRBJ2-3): KAGVTQTPRYLIKTRGQQVTLSCSPISGHRSVSWYQQTPGQGLQFLFEYFSETQRNKGNFPGRFSGRQFSNSRSEMNVSTLELGDSALYLCASSGQGQGTDTQYFGPGTRLTVL.

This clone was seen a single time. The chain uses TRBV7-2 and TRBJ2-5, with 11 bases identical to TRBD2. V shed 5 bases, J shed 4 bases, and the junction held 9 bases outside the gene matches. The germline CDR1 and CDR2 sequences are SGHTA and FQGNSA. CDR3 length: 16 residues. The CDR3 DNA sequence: TGTGCCAGCAGCGAGACTAGCGGGATGGCCCCAGAGACCCAGTACTTC. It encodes CASSETSGMAPETQYF. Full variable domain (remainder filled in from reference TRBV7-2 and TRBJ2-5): GAGVSQSPSNKVTEKGKDVELRCDPISGHTALYWYRQSLGQGLEFLIYFQGNSAPDKSGLPSDRFSAERTGGSVSTLTIQRTQQEDSAVYLCASSETSGMAPETQYFGPGTRLLVL.

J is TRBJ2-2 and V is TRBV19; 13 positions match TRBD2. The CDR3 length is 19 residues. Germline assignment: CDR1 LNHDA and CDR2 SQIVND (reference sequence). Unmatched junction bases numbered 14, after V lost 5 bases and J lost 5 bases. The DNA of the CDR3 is TGTGCCAGTAGTCCCCGGACTAGCGGGAGCGTAGTAGTAACCGGGGAGCTGTTTTTT. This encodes CASSPRTSGSVVVTGELFF.

The CDR3 protein is CAISEERNIQYF. CDR3 DNA: TGTGCCATCAGTGAGGAGCGAAACATTCAGTACTTC. The gene calls are TRBV10-3 and TRBJ2-4; D is ambiguous. Germline V CDR1 and CDR2: ENHRY, SYGVKD. The CDR3 length is 12 residues. V gave up 2 bases and J gave up 6 bases, with 5 bases separating them.

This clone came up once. The CDR3 sequence: CASSVDTQGVSNTIYF. DNA for the CDR3: TGCGCCAGCAGCGTAGACACTCAGGGTGTATCAAACACCATATATTTT. The chain recombines TRBV5-1 with TRBJ1-3; TRBD1 is a possible D gene (5 bases). CDR3 length: 16 amino acids. V lost 4 bases, J lost 6 bases, and 20 bases lay in between. Germline CDR1 SGHRS, CDR2 YFSETQ.

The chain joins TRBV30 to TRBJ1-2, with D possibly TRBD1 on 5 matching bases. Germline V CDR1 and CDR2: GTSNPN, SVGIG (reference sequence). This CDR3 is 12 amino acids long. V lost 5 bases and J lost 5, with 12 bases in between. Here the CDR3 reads CAWPRGEYGYTF. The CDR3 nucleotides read TGTGCCTGGCCCAGAGGGGAGTATGGCTACACCTTC. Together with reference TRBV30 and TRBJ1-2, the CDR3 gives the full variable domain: SQTIHQWPATLVQPVGSPLSLECTVEGTSNPNLYWYRQAAGRGLQLLFYSVGIGQISSEVPQNLSASRPQDRQFILSSKKLLLSDSGFYLCAWPRGEYGYTFGSGTRLTVV.